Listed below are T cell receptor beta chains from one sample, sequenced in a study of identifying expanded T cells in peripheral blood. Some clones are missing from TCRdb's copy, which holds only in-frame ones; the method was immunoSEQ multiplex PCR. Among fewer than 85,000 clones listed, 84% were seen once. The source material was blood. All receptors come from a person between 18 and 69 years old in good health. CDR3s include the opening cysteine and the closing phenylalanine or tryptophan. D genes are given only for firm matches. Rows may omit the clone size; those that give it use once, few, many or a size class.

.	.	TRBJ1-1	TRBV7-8	TGTGCCAGCAGCTTACTTGGGTTGAACACTGAAGCTTTCTTT	CASSLLGLNTEAFF
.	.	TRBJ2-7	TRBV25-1	TGTGCCAGCGGGGGGACTTTGAGTTACGAGCAGTACTTC	CASGGTLSYEQYF
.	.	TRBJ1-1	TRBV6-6	TGTGCCGGGGCAGCAGGCCGCACTGAAGCTTTCTTT	CAGAAGRTEAFF
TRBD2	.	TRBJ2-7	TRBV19	TGTGCCAGTAGGGGACTAGCGGGAGCCTACGAGCAGTACTTC	CASRGLAGAYEQYF
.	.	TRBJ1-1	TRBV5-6	TGTGCCAGCAGCTTGAGGCCGAGGGACACTGAAGCTTTCTTT	CASSLRPRDTEAFF
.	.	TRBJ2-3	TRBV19	TGTGCCAGTAGTCTTGGGGTCGGGACAGATACGCAGTATTTT	CASSLGVGTDTQYF
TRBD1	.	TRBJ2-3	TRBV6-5	TGTGCCAGCAGTTACGGGGGACAGGGAACAGATACGCAGTATTTT	CASSYGGQGTDTQYF
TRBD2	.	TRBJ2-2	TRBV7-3	TGTGCCAGCAGCTTAAGTGTAGCGGGAGGGCTCGGTTCCACCGGGGAGCTGTTTTTT	CASSLSVAGGLGSTGELFF
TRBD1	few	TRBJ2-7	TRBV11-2	TGTGCCAGCAGCTTGGGACAGGCCACCGAGCAGTACTTC	CASSLGQATEQYF
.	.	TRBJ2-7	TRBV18	TGTGCCAGCTCAGATTTGGTCGGTCGGGACGAGCAGTACTTC	CASSDLVGRDEQYF
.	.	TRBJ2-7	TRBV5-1	TGCGCCAGCAGCTTGGGTTACGAGCAGTACTTC	CASSLGYEQYF
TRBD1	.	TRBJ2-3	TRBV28	TGTGCCAGCAGTTCTGGCACAGGGGCCCGAAGCACAGATACGCAGTATTTT	CASSSGTGARSTDTQYF
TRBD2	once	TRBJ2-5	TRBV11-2	TGTGCCAGCTTTTTAGCGGGAGTTTCGGAGACCCAGTACTTC	CASFLAGVSETQYF
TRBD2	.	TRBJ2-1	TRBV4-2	TGTGCCAGCAGCCAAGGGACTAGCCGGTCTTACAATGAGCAGTTCTTC	CASSQGTSRSYNEQFF
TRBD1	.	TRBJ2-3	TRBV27	TGTGCCAGCACCCGGACAGGGGGCGGCAGCACAGATACGCAGTATTTT	CASTRTGGGSTDTQYF
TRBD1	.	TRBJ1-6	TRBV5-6	TGTGCCAGCAGCCGGACAGGAGGAGGCTATAATTCACCCCTCCACTTT	CASSRTGGGYNSPLHF
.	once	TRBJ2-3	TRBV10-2	TGCGCCAGCAGTGAGTCCACAGGGAGAGGAGATACGCAGTATTTT	CASSESTGRGDTQYF
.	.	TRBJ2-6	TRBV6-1	TGTGCCAGCGCGACAGGCGTCTCTGGGGCCAACGTCCTGACTTTC	CASATGVSGANVLTF
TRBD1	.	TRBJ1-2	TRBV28	TGTGCCAGCACACAGGGGGCTTCCTATGGCTACACCTTC	CASTQGASYGYTF
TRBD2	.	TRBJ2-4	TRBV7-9	TGTGCCAGCAGCCCCACGGGAGGGCGGGAGACCAAAAACATTCAGTACTTC	CASSPTGGRETKNIQYF
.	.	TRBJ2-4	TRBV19	TGTGCCAGTAGTATAGAGGACATTCAGTACTTC	CASSIEDIQYF
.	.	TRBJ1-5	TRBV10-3	TGTGCCATCAGTGAGTCAGAGGTTCGCAATCAGCCCCAGCATTTT	CAISESEVRNQPQHF
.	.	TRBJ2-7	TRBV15	TGTGCCACCAGCGCTCAGGGTAGCGACTACGAGCAGTACTTC	CATSAQGSDYEQYF
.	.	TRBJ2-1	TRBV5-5	TGTGCCAGCACCAAACAAGGGCTAGCGTTAAGTGAGCAGTTCTTC	CASTKQGLALSEQFF